A selection of T cell receptor beta chains follows, all from one sample in a study of cytomegalovirus exposure and HLA in healthy donors. Assay: immunoSEQ multiplex PCR; the TCRdb copy retains only in-frame clones and omits some. This sample has about 140,000 clones, with approximately 82% found just once. Material for sequencing was PBMCs. These receptors were obtained from a young man in good health and CMV-seropositive. CDR3s include the opening cysteine and the closing phenylalanine or tryptophan. Each record gives: clone size, D gene, J gene, V gene, CDR3 protein, CDR3 DNA. The D gene is left open where the match is weak. Size values are once, few and many counts, or a class for expanded clones, and some rows have none.

clone size: few
D gene: TRBD1
J gene: TRBJ1-1
V gene: TRBV25-1
CDR3 protein: CASSEGRGFWAFF
CDR3 DNA: TGTGCCAGCAGTGAGGGCAGGGGGTTTTGGGCTTTCTTT

clone size: -
D gene: -
J gene: TRBJ2-6
V gene: TRBV7-8
CDR3 protein: CASSLEPGAYSGANVLTF
CDR3 DNA: TGTGCCAGCAGCTTAGAGCCAGGGGCCTACTCTGGGGCCAACGTCCTGACTTTC

clone size: -
D gene: -
J gene: TRBJ2-1
V gene: TRBV7-9
CDR3 protein: CASSLTRRTAGNEQFF
CDR3 DNA: TGTGCCAGCAGCTTAACCCGCCGGACAGCCGGCAATGAGCAGTTCTTC

clone size: few
D gene: -
J gene: TRBJ1-2
V gene: TRBV7-3
CDR3 protein: CASSPPSDGYTF
CDR3 DNA: TGTGCCAGCAGCCCCCCCTCTGATGGCTACACCTTC

clone size: -
D gene: TRBD1
J gene: TRBJ1-1
V gene: TRBV19
CDR3 protein: CASSTRQGANTEAFF
CDR3 DNA: TGTGCCAGTAGTACCAGACAGGGGGCGAACACTGAAGCTTTCTTT

clone size: -
D gene: TRBD1
J gene: TRBJ2-2
V gene: TRBV6-5
CDR3 protein: CASSYSYRGNTGELFF
CDR3 DNA: TGTGCCAGCAGTTACTCGTACAGGGGGAACACCGGGGAGCTGTTTTTT

clone size: -
D gene: -
J gene: TRBJ1-1
V gene: TRBV19
CDR3 protein: CASTSRGRDTEAFF
CDR3 DNA: TGTGCCAGTACATCCAGGGGCCGCGACACTGAAGCTTTCTTT

clone size: few
D gene: -
J gene: TRBJ1-1
V gene: TRBV2
CDR3 protein: CASGLGGNTEAFF
CDR3 DNA: TGTGCCAGCGGGCTCGGGGGGAACACTGAAGCTTTCTTT

clone size: few
D gene: -
J gene: TRBJ2-7
V gene: TRBV29-1
CDR3 protein: CSVEDLYEQYF
CDR3 DNA: TGCAGCGTTGAAGATCTCTACGAGCAGTACTTC

clone size: -
D gene: -
J gene: TRBJ2-7
V gene: TRBV6-5
CDR3 protein: CASRQGNEQYF
CDR3 DNA: TGTGCCAGCAGACAGGGTAACGAGCAGTACTTC

clone size: once
D gene: -
J gene: TRBJ2-7
V gene: TRBV4-1
CDR3 protein: CASNQTGTSSYEQYF
CDR3 DNA: TGCGCCAGCAACCAGACCGGGACATCCTCCTACGAGCAGTACTTC

clone size: -
D gene: -
J gene: TRBJ2-7
V gene: TRBV4-1
CDR3 protein: CASSHQNQALYEQYF
CDR3 DNA: TGCGCCAGCAGCCACCAAAATCAGGCCCTCTACGAGCAGTACTTC

clone size: -
D gene: TRBD2
J gene: TRBJ2-1
V gene: TRBV5-4
CDR3 protein: CASSLPGTSANNEQFF
CDR3 DNA: TGTGCCAGCAGCTTACCCGGGACTAGCGCCAACAATGAGCAGTTCTTC

clone size: -
D gene: -
J gene: TRBJ2-1
V gene: TRBV5-6
CDR3 protein: CASSLAGNEQFF
CDR3 DNA: TGTGCCAGCAGCTTGGCCGGGAATGAGCAGTTCTTC

clone size: once
D gene: -
J gene: TRBJ2-1
V gene: TRBV19
CDR3 protein: CASRGGKFF
CDR3 DNA: TGTGCCAGTAGAGGAGGGAAGTTCTTC

clone size: once
D gene: TRBD2
J gene: TRBJ2-1
V gene: TRBV9
CDR3 protein: CASSVEGTTNNEQFF
CDR3 DNA: TGTGCCAGCAGCGTAGAAGGGACTACTAACAATGAGCAGTTCTTC

clone size: -
D gene: TRBD2
J gene: TRBJ2-5
V gene: TRBV7-6
CDR3 protein: CASSSKRGRQETQYF
CDR3 DNA: TGTGCCAGCAGCTCGAAGCGGGGCCGGCAAGAGACCCAGTACTTC

clone size: -
D gene: -
J gene: TRBJ2-1
V gene: TRBV6-5
CDR3 protein: CASSYRASNEQFF
CDR3 DNA: TGTGCCAGCAGTTACCGCGCTAGCAATGAGCAGTTCTTC

clone size: -
D gene: -
J gene: TRBJ1-1
V gene: TRBV19
CDR3 protein: CASSHRDTEAFF
CDR3 DNA: TGTGCCAGTAGTCACAGGGACACTGAAGCTTTCTTT

clone size: -
D gene: -
J gene: TRBJ2-5
V gene: TRBV2
CDR3 protein: CASSEWGGGQETQYF
CDR3 DNA: TGTGCCAGCAGTGAATGGGGAGGAGGACAAGAGACCCAGTACTTC

clone size: -
D gene: TRBD2
J gene: TRBJ2-7
V gene: TRBV10-2
CDR3 protein: CGAGGLAGVYEQYF
CDR3 DNA: TGCGGCGCGGGTGGGCTAGCGGGAGTGTACGAGCAGTACTTC

clone size: -
D gene: -
J gene: TRBJ2-7
V gene: TRBV27
CDR3 protein: CASSFGQFYEQYF
CDR3 DNA: TGTGCCAGCAGTTTCGGACAGTTCTACGAGCAGTACTTC

clone size: few
D gene: TRBD2
J gene: TRBJ2-6
V gene: TRBV4-1
CDR3 protein: CASSQTSGRASGANVLTF
CDR3 DNA: TGCGCCAGCAGCCAGACTAGCGGGAGGGCCTCTGGGGCCAACGTCCTGACTTTC

clone size: -
D gene: TRBD1
J gene: TRBJ1-2
V gene: TRBV4-1
CDR3 protein: CASSQGQVGRIGYTF
CDR3 DNA: TGCGCCAGCAGCCAGGGACAGGTGGGGCGTATCGGCTACACCTTC

clone size: once
D gene: -
J gene: TRBJ1-5
V gene: TRBV15
CDR3 protein: CATRDGGNQPQHF
CDR3 DNA: TGTGCCACCAGGGACGGGGGCAATCAGCCCCAGCATTTT

clone size: -
D gene: TRBD2
J gene: TRBJ2-5
V gene: TRBV5-4
CDR3 protein: CASSLTGTIQETQYF
CDR3 DNA: TGTGCCAGCAGCTTAACCGGGACTATACAAGAGACCCAGTACTTC

clone size: -
D gene: TRBD2
J gene: TRBJ2-3
V gene: TRBV15
CDR3 protein: CATSTLAGVADTQYF
CDR3 DNA: TGTGCCACCAGCACGCTGGCGGGAGTGGCAGATACGCAGTATTTT

clone size: -
D gene: TRBD1
J gene: TRBJ2-5
V gene: TRBV6-5
CDR3 protein: CASSSNRQGDQETQYF
CDR3 DNA: TGTGCCAGCAGTTCCAACCGACAGGGAGACCAAGAGACCCAGTACTTC

clone size: -
D gene: TRBD1
J gene: TRBJ2-7
V gene: TRBV5-4
CDR3 protein: CASRRDRGYEQYF
CDR3 DNA: TGTGCCAGCAGGCGGGACAGGGGGTACGAGCAGTACTTC

clone size: -
D gene: TRBD1
J gene: TRBJ1-2
V gene: TRBV28
CDR3 protein: CASRLTGGGYTF
CDR3 DNA: TGTGCCAGCAGACTGACAGGGGGTGGCTACACCTTC

clone size: -
D gene: TRBD1
J gene: TRBJ1-2
V gene: TRBV6-1
CDR3 protein: CASSNYGQGAAGYTF
CDR3 DNA: TGTGCCAGCAGTAACTACGGACAGGGGGCGGCTGGCTACACCTTC

clone size: few
D gene: TRBD1
J gene: TRBJ1-5
V gene: TRBV19
CDR3 protein: CASWTGALGPQHF
CDR3 DNA: TGTGCCAGCTGGACAGGGGCCCTCGGGCCCCAGCATTTT

clone size: -
D gene: -
J gene: TRBJ1-3
V gene: TRBV6-1
CDR3 protein: CASERGGSGNTIYF
CDR3 DNA: TGTGCCAGCGAACGCGGGGGCTCTGGAAACACCATATATTTT

clone size: few
D gene: -
J gene: TRBJ1-1
V gene: TRBV5-1
CDR3 protein: CASSVSMNTEAFF
CDR3 DNA: TGCGCCAGCAGCGTTTCTATGAACACTGAAGCTTTCTTT

clone size: -
D gene: -
J gene: TRBJ1-1
V gene: TRBV6-1
CDR3 protein: CASSRVNTEAFF
CDR3 DNA: TGTGCCAGCAGCAGGGTGAACACTGAAGCCTTCTTT

clone size: -
D gene: -
J gene: TRBJ2-5
V gene: TRBV5-1
CDR3 protein: CASSLDWTVAAAQYF
CDR3 DNA: TGCGCCAGCAGCTTGGACTGGACAGTCGCAGCGGCCCAGTACTTC

clone size: -
D gene: TRBD1
J gene: TRBJ1-5
V gene: TRBV27
CDR3 protein: CASRTGGFGNQPQHF
CDR3 DNA: TGTGCCAGCAGGACAGGGGGCTTCGGCAATCAGCCCCAGCATTTT

clone size: few
D gene: TRBD1
J gene: TRBJ2-7
V gene: TRBV4-1
CDR3 protein: CASSQVDRTYEQYF
CDR3 DNA: TGCGCCAGCAGCCAAGTGGACAGGACCTACGAGCAGTACTTC

clone size: -
D gene: TRBD2
J gene: TRBJ2-7
V gene: TRBV27
CDR3 protein: CASSFAGGPYEQYF
CDR3 DNA: TGTGCCAGCAGTTTTGCGGGGGGCCCCTACGAGCAGTACTTC

clone size: -
D gene: -
J gene: TRBJ2-2
V gene: TRBV9
CDR3 protein: CASSFNLGGGAGELFF
CDR3 DNA: TGTGCCAGCAGCTTTAACCTGGGGGGGGGCGCCGGGGAGCTGTTTTTT

clone size: -
D gene: TRBD2
J gene: TRBJ2-1
V gene: TRBV30
CDR3 protein: CAWSAGTSGVSYNEQFF
CDR3 DNA: TGTGCCTGGAGTGCGGGAACTAGCGGGGTCTCCTACAATGAGCAGTTCTTC

clone size: -
D gene: TRBD1
J gene: TRBJ2-7
V gene: TRBV11-3
CDR3 protein: CASSPGTGRSYEQYF
CDR3 DNA: TGTGCCAGCAGCCCGGGGACAGGGAGGTCCTACGAGCAGTACTTC

clone size: -
D gene: -
J gene: TRBJ1-1
V gene: TRBV4-1
CDR3 protein: CASSQVQGGTEAFF
CDR3 DNA: TGCGCCAGCAGCCAGGTGCAGGGAGGCACTGAAGCTTTCTTT

clone size: -
D gene: -
J gene: TRBJ1-2
V gene: TRBV11-2
CDR3 protein: CASSLEAGPRPVYGYTF
CDR3 DNA: TGTGCCAGCAGCTTAGAGGCGGGGCCCAGACCGGTCTATGGCTACACCTTC

clone size: -
D gene: -
J gene: TRBJ2-2
V gene: TRBV5-1
CDR3 protein: CASSLAGGTTGELFF
CDR3 DNA: TGCGCCAGCAGCTTGGCCGGGGGTACCACCGGGGAGCTGTTTTTT

clone size: -
D gene: -
J gene: TRBJ2-7
V gene: TRBV27
CDR3 protein: CASSYDTSYEQYF
CDR3 DNA: TGTGCCAGCAGTTATGACACCTCCTACGAGCAGTACTTC

clone size: -
D gene: TRBD1
J gene: TRBJ2-3
V gene: TRBV7-8
CDR3 protein: CASSLGFGPMGQSLDTQYF
CDR3 DNA: TGTGCCAGCAGCTTAGGGTTTGGACCGATGGGACAGAGCCTAGATACGCAGTATTTT

clone size: -
D gene: TRBD2
J gene: TRBJ2-7
V gene: TRBV7-6
CDR3 protein: CASSPLAGSSYEQYF
CDR3 DNA: TGTGCCAGCAGCCCCCTAGCGGGATCTTCCTACGAGCAGTACTTC

clone size: few
D gene: -
J gene: TRBJ2-3
V gene: TRBV27
CDR3 protein: CASSGTTIKGDTQYF
CDR3 DNA: TGTGCCAGTTCCGGGACAACGATAAAGGGAGATACGCAGTATTTT